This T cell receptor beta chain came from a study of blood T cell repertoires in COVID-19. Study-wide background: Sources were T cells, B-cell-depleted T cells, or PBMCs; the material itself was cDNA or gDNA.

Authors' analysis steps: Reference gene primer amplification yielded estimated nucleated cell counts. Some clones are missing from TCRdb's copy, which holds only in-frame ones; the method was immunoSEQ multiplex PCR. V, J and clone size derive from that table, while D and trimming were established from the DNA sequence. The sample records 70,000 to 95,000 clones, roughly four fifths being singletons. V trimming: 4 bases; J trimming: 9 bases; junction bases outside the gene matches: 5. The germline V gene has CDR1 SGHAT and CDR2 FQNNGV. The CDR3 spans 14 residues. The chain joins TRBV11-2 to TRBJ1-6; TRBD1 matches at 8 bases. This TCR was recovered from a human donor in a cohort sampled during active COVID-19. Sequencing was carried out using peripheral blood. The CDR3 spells CASSSSTGASPLHF. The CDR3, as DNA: TGTGCCAGCAGCTCCTCGACAGGGGCTTCACCCCTCCACTTT.